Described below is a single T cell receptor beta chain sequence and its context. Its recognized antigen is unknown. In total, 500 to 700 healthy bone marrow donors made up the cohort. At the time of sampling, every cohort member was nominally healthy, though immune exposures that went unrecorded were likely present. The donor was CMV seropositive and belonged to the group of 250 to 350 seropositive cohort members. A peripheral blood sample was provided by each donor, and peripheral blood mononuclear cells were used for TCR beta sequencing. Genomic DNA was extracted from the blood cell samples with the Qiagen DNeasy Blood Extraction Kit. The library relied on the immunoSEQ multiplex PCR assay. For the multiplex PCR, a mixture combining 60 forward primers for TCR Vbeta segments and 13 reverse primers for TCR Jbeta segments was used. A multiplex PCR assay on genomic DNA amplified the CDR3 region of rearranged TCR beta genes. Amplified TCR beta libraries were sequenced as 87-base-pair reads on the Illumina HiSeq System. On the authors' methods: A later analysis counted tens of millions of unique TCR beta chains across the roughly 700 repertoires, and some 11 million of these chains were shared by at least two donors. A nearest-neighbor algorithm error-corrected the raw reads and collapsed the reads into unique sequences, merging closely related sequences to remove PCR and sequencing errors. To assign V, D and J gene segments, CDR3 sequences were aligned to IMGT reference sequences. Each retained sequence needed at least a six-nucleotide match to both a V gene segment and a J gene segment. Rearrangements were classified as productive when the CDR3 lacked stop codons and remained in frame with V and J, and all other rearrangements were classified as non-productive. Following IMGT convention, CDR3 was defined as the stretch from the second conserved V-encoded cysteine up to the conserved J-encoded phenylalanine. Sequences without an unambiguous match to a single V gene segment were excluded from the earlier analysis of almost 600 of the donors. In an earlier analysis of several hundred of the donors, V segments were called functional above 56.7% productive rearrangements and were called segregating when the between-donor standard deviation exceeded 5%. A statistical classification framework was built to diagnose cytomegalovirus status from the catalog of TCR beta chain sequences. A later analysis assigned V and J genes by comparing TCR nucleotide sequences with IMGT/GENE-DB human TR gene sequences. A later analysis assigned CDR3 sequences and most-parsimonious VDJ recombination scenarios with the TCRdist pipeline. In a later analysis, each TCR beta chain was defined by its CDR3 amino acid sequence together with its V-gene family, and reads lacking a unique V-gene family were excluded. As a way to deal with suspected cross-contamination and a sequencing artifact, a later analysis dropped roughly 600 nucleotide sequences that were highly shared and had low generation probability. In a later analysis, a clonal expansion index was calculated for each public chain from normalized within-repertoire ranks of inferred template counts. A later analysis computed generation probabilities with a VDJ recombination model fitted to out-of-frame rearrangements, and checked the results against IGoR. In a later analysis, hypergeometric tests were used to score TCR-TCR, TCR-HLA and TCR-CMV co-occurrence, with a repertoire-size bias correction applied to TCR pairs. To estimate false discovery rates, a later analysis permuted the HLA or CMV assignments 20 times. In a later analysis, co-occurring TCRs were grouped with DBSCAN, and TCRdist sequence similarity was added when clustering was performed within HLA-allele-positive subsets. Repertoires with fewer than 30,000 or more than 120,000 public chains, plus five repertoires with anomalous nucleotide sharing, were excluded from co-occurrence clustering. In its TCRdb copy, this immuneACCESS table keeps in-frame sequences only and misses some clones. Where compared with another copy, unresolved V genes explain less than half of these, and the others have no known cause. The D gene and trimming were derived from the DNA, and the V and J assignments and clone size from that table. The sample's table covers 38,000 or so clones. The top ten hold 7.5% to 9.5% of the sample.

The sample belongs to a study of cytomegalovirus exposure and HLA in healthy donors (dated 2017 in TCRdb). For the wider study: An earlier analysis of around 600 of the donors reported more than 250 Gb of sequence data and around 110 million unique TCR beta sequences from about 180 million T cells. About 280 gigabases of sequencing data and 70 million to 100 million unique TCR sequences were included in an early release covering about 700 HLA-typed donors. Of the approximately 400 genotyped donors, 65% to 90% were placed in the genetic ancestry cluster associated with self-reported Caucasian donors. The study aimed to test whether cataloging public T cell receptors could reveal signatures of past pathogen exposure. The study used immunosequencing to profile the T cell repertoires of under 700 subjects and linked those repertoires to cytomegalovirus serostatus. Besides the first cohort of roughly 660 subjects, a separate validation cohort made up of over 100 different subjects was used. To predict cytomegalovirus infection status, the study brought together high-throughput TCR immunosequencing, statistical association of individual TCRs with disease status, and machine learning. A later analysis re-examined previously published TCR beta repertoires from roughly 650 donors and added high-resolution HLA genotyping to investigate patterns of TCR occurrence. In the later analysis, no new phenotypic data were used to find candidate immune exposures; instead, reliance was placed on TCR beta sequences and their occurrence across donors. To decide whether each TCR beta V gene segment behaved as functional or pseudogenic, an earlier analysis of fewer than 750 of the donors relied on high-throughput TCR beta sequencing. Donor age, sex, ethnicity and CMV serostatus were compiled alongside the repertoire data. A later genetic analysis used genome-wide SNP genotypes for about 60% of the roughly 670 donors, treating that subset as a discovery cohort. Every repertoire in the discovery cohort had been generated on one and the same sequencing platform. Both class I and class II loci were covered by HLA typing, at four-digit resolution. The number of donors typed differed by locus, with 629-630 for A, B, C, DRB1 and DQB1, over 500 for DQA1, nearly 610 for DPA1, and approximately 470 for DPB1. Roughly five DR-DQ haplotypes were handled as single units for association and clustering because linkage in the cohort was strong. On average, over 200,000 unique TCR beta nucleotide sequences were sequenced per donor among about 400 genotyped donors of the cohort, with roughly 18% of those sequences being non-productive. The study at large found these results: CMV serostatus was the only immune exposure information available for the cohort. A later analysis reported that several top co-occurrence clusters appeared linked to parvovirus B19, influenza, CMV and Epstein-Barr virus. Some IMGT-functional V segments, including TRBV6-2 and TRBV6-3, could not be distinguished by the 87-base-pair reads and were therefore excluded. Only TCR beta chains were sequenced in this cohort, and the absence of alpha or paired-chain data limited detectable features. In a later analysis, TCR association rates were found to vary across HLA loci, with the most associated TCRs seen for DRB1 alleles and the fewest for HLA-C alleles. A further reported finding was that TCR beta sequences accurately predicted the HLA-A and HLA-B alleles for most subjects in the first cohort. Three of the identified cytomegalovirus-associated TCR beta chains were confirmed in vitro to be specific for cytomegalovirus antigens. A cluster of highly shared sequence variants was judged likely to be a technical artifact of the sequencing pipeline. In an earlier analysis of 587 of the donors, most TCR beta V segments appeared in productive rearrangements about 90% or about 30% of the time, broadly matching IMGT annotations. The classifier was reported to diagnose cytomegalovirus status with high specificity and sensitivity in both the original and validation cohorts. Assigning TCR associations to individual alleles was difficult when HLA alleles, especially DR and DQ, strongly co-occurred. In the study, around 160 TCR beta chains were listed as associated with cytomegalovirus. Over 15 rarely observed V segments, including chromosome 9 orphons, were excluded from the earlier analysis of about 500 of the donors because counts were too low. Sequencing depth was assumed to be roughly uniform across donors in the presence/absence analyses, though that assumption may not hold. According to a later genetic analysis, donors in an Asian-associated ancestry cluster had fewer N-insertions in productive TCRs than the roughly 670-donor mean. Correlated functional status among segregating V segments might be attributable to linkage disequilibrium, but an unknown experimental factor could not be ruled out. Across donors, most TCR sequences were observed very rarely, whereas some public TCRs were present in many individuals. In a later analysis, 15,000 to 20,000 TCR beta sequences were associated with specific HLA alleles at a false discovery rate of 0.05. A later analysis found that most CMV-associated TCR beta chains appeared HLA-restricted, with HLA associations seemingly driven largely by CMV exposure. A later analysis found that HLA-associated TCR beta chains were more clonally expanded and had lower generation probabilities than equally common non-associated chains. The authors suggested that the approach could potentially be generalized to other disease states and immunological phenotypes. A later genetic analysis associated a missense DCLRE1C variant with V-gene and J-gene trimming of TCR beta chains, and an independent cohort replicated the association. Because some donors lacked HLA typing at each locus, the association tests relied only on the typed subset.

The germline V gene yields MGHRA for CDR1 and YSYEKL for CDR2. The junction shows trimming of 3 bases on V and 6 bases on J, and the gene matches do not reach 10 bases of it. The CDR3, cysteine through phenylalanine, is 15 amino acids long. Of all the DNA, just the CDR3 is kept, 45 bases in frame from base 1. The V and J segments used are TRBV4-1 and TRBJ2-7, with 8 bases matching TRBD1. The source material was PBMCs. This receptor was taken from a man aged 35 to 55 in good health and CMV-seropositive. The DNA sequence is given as TGCGCCAGCAGCCAGTTCGAGACAGGGGTCCTCGAGCAGTACTTC. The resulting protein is CASSQFETGVLEQYF.